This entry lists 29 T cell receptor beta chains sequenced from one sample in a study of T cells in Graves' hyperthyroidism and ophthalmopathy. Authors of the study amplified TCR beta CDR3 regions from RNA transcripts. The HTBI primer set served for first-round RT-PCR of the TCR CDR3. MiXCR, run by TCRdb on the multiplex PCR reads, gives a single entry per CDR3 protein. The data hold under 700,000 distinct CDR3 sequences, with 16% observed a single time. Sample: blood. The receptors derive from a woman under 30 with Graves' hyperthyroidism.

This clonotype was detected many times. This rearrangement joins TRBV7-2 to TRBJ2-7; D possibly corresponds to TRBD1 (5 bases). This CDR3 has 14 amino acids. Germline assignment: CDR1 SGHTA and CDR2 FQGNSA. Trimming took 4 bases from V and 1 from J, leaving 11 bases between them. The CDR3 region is CASSSLDNSYEQYF. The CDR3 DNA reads TGTGCCAGCAGCTCACTGGACAATTCCTACGAGCAGTACTTC.

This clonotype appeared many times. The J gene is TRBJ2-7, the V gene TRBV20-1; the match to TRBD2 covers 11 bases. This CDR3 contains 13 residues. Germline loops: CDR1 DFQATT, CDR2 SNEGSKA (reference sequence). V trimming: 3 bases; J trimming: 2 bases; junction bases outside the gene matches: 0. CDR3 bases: TGCAGTGCTAGTAGCGGGGGGGCCTACGAGCAGTACTTC. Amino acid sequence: CSASSGGAYEQYF.

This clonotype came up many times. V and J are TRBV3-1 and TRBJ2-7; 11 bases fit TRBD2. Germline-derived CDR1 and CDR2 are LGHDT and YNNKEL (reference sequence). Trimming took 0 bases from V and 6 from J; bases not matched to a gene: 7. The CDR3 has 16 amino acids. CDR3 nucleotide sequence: TGTGCCAGCAGCCAAGAAACCCACCTAGCGGGAGGCGAGCAGTACTTC. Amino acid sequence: CASSQETHLAGGEQYF.

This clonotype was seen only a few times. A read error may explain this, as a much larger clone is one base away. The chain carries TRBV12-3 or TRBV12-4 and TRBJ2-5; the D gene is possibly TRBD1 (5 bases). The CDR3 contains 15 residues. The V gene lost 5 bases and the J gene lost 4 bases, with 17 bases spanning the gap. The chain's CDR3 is CASSLHPRARETQYF. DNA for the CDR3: TGTGCCAGCAGTCTTCACCCCAGGGCGAGAGAGACCCAGTACTTC.

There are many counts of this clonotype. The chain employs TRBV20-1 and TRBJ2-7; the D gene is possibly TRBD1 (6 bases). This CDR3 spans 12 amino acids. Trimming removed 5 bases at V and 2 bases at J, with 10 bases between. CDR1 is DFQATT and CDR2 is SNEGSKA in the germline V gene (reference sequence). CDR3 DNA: TGCAGTGCTTACAGGGACACCTACGAGCAGTACTTC. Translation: CSAYRDTYEQYF.

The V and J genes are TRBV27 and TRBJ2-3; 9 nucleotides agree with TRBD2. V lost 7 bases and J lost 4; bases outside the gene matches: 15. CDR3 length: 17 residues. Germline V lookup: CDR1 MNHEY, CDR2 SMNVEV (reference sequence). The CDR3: CASKSFKREEYADTQYF. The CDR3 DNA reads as TGTGCCAGCAAGTCCTTTAAGCGGGAGGAATACGCAGATACGCAGTATTTT.

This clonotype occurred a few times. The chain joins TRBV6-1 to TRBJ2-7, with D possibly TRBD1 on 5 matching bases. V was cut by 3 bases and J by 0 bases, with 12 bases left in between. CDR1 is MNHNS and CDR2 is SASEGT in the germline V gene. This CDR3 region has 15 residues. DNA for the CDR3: TGTGCCAGCAGTGATGGCAGGGTCCCCTCCTACGAGCAGTACTTC. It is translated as CASSDGRVPSYEQYF.

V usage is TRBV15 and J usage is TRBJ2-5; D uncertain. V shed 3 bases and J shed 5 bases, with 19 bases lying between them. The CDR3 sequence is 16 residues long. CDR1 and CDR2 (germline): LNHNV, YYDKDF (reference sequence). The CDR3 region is CATSSVGPHPWETQYF. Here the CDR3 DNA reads TGTGCCACCAGCAGTGTAGGACCGCACCCGTGGGAGACCCAGTACTTC.

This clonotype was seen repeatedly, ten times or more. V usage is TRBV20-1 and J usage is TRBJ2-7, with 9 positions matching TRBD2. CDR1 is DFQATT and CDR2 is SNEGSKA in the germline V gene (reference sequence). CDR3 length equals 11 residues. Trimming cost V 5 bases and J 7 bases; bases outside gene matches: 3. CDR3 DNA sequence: TGCAGTGCTGGACTAGCGAGGGAGCAGTACTTC. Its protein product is CSAGLAREQYF.

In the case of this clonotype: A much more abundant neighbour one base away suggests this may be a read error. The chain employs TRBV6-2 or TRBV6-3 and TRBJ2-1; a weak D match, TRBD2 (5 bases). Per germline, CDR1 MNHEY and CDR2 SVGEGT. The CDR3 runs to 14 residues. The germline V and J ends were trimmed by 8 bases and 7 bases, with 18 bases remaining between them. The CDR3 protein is CASSRDPPGNEQFF. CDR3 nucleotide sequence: TGTGCCAGCTCCCGAGATCCGCCGGGGAATGAGCAGTTCTTC.

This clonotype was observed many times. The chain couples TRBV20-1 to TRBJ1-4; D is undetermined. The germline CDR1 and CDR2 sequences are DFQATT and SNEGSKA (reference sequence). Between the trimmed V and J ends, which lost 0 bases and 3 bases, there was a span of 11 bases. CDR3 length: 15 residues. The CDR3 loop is CSARDSSRANEKLFF. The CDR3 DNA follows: TGCAGTGCTAGAGATAGCAGCCGGGCTAATGAAAAACTGTTTTTT.

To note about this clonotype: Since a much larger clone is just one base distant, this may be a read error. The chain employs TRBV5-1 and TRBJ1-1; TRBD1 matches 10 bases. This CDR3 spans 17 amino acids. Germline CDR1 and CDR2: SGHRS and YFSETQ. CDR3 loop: CASSPGGTGALNTEDFF. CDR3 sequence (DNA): TGCGCCAGCAGCCCCGGGGGGACAGGGGCTTTGAACACTGAAGATTTCTTT. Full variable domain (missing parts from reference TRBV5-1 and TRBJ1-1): KAGVTQTPRYLIKTRGQQVTLSCSPISGHRSVSWYQQTPGQGLQFLFEYFSETQRNKGNFPGRFSGRQFSNSRSEMNVSTLELGDSALYLCASSPGGTGALNTEDFFGQGTRLTVV.

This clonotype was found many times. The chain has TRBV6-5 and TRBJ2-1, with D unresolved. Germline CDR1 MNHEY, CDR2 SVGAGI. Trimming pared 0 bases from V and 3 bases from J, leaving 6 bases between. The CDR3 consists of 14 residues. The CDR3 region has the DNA TGTGCCAGCAGTTACTCGTCGGGCTACAATGAGCAGTTCTTC. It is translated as CASSYSSGYNEQFF.

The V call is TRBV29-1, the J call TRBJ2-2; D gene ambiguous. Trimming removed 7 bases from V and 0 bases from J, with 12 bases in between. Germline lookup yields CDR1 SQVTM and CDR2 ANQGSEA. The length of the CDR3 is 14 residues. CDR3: CSARRAANTGELFF. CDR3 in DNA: TGCAGCGCCCGAAGGGCCGCGAACACCGGGGAGCTGTTTTTT.

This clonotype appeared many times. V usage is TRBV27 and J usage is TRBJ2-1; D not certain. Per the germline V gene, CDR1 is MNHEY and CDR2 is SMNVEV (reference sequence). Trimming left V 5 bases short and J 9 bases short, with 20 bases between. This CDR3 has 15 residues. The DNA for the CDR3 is TGTGCCAGCAGTCCCCTCACGGTAGCTTCGAGTGAGCAGTTCTTC. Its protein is CASSPLTVASSEQFF.

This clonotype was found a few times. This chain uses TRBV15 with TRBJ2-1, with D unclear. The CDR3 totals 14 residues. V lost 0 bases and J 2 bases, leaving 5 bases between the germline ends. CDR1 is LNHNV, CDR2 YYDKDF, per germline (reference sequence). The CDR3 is CATSRDRAYNEQFF. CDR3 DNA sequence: TGTGCCACCAGCAGAGACCGCGCCTACAATGAGCAGTTCTTC.

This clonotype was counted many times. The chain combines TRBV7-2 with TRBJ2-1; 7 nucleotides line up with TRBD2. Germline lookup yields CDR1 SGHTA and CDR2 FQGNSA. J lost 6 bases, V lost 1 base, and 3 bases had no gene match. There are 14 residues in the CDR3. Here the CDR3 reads CASSLGGGINEQFF. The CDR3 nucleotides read TGTGCCAGCAGCTTAGGGGGGGGGATCAATGAGCAGTTCTTC.

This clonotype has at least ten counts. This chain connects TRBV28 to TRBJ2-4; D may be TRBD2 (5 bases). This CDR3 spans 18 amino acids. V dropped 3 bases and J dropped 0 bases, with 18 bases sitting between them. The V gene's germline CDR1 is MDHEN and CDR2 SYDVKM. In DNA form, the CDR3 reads TGTGCCAGCAGTTTCTACCCGCTAGCCCTTATAGCCAAAAACATTCAGTACTTC. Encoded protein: CASSFYPLALIAKNIQYF.

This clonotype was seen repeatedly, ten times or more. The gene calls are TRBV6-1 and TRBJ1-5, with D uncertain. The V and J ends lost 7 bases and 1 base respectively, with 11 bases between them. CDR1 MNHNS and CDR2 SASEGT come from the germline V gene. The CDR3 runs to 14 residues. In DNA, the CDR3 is TGTGCCAGCATGGTCGACGGGAGCAATCAGCCCCAGCATTTT. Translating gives CASMVDGSNQPQHF.

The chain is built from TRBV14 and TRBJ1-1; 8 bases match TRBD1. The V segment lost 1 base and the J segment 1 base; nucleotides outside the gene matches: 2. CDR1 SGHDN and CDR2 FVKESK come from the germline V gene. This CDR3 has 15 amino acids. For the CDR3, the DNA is TGTGCCAGCAGCCAAGCAGGGGGCTGGAACACTGAAGCTTTCTTT. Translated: CASSQAGGWNTEAFF.

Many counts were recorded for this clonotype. In DNA, the CDR3 is TGCGCCAGCGGGAGAGTCGGCGACAATGAGCAGTTCTTC. Residues: CASGRVGDNEQFF. The V gene is TRBV5-1, the J gene TRBJ2-1; the D gene is possibly TRBD2 (5 bases). The V end lost 7 bases, the J end lost 5 bases, and 13 bases lay between the germline ends. The length of the CDR3 is 13 residues. CDR1 and CDR2 from the germline V gene are SGHRS and YFSETQ. The full variable domain, its missing parts supplied by reference TRBV5-1 and TRBJ2-1, is KAGVTQTPRYLIKTRGQQVTLSCSPISGHRSVSWYQQTPGQGLQFLFEYFSETQRNKGNFPGRFSGRQFSNSRSEMNVSTLELGDSALYLCASGRVGDNEQFFGPGTRLTVL.

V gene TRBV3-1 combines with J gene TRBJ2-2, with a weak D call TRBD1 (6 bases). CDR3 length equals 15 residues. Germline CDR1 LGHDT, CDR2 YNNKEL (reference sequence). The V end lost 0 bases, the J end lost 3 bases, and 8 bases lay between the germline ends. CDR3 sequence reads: CASSQEGADTGELFF. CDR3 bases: TGTGCCAGCAGCCAAGAGGGGGCGGACACCGGGGAGCTGTTTTTT.

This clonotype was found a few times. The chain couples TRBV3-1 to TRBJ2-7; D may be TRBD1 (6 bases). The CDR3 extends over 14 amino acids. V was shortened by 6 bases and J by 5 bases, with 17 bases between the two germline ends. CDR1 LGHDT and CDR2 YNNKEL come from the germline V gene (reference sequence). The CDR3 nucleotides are TGTGCCAGCAGGCAAACGACAGGAACCCACGAGCAGTACTTC. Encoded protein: CASRQTTGTHEQYF.

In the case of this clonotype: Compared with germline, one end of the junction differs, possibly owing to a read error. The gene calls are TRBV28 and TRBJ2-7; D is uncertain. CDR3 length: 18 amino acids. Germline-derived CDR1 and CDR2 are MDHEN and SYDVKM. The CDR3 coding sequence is TGTGCCAACAGTTTCCGCCTACGGGCTTGGGCTGCCCGGCACGAGCAGTACTTC. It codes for CANSFRLRAWAARHEQYF.

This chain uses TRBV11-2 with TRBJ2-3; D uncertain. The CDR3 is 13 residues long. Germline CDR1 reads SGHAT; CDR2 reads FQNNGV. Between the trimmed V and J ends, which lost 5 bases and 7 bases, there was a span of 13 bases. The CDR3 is CASSRSSGYTQYF. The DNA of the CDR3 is TGTGCCAGCAGCCGTAGCTCCGGGTATACGCAGTATTTT.

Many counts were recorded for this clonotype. CDR3 nucleotides: TGCAGTGCTAGAGATCAGCGGGGGCACTACGAGCAGTACTTC. Translated: CSARDQRGHYEQYF. V is TRBV20-1 and J is TRBJ2-7, with 8 bases that match TRBD2. V lost 0 bases to trimming and J lost 3 bases; unmatched junction nucleotides: 4. The CDR3 has 14 residues. Looked up from germline, CDR1 is DFQATT and CDR2 is SNEGSKA (reference sequence).

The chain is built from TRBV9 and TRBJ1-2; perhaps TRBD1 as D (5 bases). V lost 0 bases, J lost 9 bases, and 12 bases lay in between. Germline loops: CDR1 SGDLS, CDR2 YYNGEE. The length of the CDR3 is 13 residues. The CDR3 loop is CASSVGGVSRYTF. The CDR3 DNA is TGTGCCAGCAGCGTAGGAGGGGTCTCGCGCTACACCTTC.

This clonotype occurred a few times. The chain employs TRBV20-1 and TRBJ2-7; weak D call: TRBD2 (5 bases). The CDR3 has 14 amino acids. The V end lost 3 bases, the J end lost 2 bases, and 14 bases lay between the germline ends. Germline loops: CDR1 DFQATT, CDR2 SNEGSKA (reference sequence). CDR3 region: CSASRLAPAYEQYF. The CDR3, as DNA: TGCAGTGCTAGCAGGCTAGCCCCTGCCTACGAGCAGTACTTC.

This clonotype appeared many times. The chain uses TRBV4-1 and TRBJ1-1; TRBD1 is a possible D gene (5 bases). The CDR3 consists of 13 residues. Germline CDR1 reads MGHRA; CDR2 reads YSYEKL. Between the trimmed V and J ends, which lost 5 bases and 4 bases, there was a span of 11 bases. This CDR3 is CASSIPGGTEAFF. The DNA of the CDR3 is TGCGCCAGCAGCATTCCTGGGGGCACTGAAGCTTTCTTT.